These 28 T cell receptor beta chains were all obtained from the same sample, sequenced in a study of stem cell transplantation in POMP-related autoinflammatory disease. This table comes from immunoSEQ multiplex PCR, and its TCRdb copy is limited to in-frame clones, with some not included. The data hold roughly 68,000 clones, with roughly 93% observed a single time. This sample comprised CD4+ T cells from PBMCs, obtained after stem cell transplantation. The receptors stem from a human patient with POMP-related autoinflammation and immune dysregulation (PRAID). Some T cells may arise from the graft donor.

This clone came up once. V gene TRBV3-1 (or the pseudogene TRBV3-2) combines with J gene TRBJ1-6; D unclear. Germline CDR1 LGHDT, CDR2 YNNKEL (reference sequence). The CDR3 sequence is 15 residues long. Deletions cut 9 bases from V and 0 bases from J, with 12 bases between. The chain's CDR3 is CASNTPGSYNSPLHF. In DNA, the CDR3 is TGTGCCAGTAATACTCCGGGCTCCTATAATTCACCCCTCCACTTT.

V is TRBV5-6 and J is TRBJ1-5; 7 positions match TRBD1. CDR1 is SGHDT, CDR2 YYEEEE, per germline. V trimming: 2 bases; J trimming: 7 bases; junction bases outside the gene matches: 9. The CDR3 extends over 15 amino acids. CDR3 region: CASSFKASGGQPQHF. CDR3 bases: TGTGCCAGCAGCTTTAAGGCATCAGGGGGGCAGCCCCAGCATTTT.

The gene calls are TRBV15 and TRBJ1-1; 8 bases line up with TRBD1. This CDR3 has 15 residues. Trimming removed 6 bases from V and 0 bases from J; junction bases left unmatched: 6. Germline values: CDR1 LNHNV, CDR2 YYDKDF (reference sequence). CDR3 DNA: TGTGCCACCAGTACTTCGACAGGGGTGAACACTGAAGCTTTCTTT. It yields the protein CATSTSTGVNTEAFF.

This chain's CDR3 is CASSLGQGGGQPQHF. Here the CDR3 DNA reads TGTGCCAGCAGCTTGGGGCAGGGTGGAGGTCAGCCCCAGCATTTT. The chain employs TRBV5-6 and TRBJ1-5, with TRBD1 as a possible D gene (5 bases). The germline gives CDR1 SGHDT, CDR2 YYEEEE. The CDR3 runs to 15 residues. V was cut by 0 bases and J by 6 bases, with 13 bases left in between.

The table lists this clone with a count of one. CDR3 nucleotides: TGTGCCAGTAGTATAGACCCCTCCGGCGCGAGTTACAATGAGCAGTTCTTC. Protein: CASSIDPSGASYNEQFF. V is TRBV19 and J is TRBJ2-1; D unresolved. The CDR3 length is 17 residues. Trimming pared 0 bases from V and 4 bases from J, leaving 16 bases between. Germline CDR1 reads LNHDA; CDR2 reads SQIVND (reference sequence).

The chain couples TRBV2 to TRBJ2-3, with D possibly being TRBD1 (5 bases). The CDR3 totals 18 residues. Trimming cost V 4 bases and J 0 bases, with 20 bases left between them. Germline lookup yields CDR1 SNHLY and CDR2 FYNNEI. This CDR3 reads CASSAVRGQLFSTDTQYF. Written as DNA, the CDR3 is TGTGCCAGCAGTGCAGTACGCGGACAACTATTTAGCACAGATACGCAGTATTTT.

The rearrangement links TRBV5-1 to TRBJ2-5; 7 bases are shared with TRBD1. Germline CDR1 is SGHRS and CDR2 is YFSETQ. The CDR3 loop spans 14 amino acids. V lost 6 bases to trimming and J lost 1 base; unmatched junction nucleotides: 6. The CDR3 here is CASTYRGIQETQYF. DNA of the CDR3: TGCGCCAGCACTTACAGGGGAATCCAAGAGACCCAGTACTTC.

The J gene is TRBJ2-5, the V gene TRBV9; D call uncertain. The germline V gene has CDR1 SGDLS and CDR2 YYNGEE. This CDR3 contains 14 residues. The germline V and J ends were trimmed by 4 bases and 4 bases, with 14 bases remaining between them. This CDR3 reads CASSSGDPIETQYF. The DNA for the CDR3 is TGTGCCAGCAGCTCCGGAGATCCCATAGAGACCCAGTACTTC. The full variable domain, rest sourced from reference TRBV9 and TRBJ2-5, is DSGVTQTPKHLITATGQRVTLRCSPRSGDLSVYWYQQSLDQGLQFLIQYYNGEERAKGNILERFSAQQFPDLHSELNLSSLELGDSALYFCASSSGDPIETQYFGPGTRLLVL.

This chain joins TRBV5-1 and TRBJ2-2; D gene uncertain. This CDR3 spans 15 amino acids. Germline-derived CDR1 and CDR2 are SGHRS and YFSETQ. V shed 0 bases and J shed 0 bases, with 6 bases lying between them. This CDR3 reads CASSLAVANTGELFF. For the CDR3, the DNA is TGCGCCAGCAGCTTGGCCGTCGCGAACACCGGGGAGCTGTTTTTT.

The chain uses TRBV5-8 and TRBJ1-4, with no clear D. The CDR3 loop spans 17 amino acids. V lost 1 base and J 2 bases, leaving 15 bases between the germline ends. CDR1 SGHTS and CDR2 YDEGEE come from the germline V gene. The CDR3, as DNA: TGTGCCAGCAGCTTGATCTTGGCAGCGTGGACTAATGAAAAACTGTTTTTT. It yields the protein CASSLILAAWTNEKLFF.

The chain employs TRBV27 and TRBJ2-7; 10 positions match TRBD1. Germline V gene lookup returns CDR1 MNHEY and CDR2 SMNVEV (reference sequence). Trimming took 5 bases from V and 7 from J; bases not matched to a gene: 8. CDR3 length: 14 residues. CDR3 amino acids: CASSPRQGAREQYF. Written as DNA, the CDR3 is TGTGCCAGCAGTCCAAGACAGGGGGCGAGGGAGCAGTACTTC.

CDR3 DNA sequence: TGTGCCAGCACCCCGGGGCGTTACAATGAGCAGTTCTTC. Its protein product is CASTPGRYNEQFF. The rearrangement uses TRBV28 and TRBJ2-1; the D gene could be TRBD1 or TRBD2 (5 bases each). V was clipped by 7 bases and J by 4 bases, with 11 bases between them. Germline CDR1 and CDR2: MDHEN and SYDVKM. The CDR3 has 13 residues.

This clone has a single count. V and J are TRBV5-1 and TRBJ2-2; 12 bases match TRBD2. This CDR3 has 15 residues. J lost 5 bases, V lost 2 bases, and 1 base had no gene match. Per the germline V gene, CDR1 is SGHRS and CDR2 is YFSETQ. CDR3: CASSLLAGGTGELFF. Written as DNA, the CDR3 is TGCGCCAGCAGCTTACTAGCGGGAGGTACCGGGGAGCTGTTTTTT.

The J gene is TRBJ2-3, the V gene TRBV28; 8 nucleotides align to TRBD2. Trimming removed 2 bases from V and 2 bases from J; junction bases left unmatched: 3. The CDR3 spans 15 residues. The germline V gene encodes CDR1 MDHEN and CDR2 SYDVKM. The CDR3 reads CASSLAGGPTDTQYF. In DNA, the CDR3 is TGTGCCAGCAGTTTAGCGGGGGGCCCCACAGATACGCAGTATTTT.

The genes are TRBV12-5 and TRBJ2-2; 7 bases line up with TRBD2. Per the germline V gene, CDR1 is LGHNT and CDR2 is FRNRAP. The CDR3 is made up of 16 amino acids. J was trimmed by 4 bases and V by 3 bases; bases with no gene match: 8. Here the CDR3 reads CASGLRAGRVTGELFF. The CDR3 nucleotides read TGTGCTAGTGGTTTACGAGCGGGACGGGTCACCGGGGAGCTGTTTTTT.

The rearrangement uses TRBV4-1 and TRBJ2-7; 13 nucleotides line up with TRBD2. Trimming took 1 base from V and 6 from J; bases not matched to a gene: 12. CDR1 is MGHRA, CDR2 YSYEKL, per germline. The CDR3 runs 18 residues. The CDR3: CASSQVPGLAGDIGEQYF. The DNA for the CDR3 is TGCGCCAGCAGCCAAGTACCTGGACTAGCGGGAGATATCGGCGAGCAGTACTTC.

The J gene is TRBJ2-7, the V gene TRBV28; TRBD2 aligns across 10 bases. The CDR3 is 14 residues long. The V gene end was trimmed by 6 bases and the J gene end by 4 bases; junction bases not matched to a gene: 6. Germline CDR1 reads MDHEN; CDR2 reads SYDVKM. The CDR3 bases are TGTGCCAGCAGGCCCAGCGGGAGGGCTTACGAGCAGTACTTC. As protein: CASRPSGRAYEQYF.

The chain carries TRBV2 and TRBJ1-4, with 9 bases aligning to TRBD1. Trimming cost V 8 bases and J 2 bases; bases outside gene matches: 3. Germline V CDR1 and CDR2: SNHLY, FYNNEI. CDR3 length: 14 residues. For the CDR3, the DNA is TGTGCCAGCGACAGGGGGAGGACTAATGAAAAACTGTTTTTT. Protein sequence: CASDRGRTNEKLFF.

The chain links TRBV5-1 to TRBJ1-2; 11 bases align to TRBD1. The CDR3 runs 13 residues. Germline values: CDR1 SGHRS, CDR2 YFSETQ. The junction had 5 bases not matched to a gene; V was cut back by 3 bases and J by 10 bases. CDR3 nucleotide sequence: TGCGCCAGCAGCTCGCGGACAGGGGGCGACTACACCTTC. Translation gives CASSSRTGGDYTF.

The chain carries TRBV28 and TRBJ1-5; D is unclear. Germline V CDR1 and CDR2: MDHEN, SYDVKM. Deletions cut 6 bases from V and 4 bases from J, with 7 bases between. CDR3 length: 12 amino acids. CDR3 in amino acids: CASRGPNQPQHF. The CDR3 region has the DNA TGTGCCAGCAGGGGCCCTAATCAGCCCCAGCATTTT.

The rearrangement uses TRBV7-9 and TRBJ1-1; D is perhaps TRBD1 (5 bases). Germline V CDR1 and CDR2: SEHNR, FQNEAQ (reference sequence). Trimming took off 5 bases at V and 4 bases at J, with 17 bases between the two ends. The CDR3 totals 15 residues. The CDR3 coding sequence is TGTGCCAGCAGCAGGACCGGGGGTGTGGGCACTGAAGCTTTCTTT. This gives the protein CASSRTGGVGTEAFF.

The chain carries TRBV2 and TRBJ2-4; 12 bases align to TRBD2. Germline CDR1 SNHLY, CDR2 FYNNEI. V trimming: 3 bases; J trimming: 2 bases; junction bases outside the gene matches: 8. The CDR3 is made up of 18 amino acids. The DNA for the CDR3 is TGTGCCAGCAGTGACGGGTTGGGACTAGCGGGCCCCAAAAACATTCAGTACTTC. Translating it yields CASSDGLGLAGPKNIQYF.

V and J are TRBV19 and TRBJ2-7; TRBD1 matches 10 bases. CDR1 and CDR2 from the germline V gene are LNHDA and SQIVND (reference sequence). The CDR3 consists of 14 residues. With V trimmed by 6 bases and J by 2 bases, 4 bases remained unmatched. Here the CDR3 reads CASRDRGATYEQYF. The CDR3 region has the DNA TGTGCCAGTAGGGACAGGGGGGCAACCTACGAGCAGTACTTC.

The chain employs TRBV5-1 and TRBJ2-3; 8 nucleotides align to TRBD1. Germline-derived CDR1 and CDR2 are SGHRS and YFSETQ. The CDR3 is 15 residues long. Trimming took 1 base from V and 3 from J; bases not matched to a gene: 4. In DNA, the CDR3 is TGCGCCAGCAGCTTGCTTCAGGGGGCAACAGATACGCAGTATTTT. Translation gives CASSLLQGATDTQYF.

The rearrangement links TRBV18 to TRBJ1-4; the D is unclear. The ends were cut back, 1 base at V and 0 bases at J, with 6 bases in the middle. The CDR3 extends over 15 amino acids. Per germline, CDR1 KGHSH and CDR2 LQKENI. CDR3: CASSPQGTTNEKLFF. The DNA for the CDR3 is TGTGCCAGCTCACCACAGGGTACAACTAATGAAAAACTGTTTTTT.

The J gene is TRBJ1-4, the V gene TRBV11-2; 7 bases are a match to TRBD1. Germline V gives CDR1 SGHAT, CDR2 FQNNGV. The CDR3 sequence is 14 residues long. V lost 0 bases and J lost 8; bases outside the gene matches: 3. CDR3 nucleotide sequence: TGTGCCAGCAGCTTAGATTGGGACAGCGAAAAACTGTTTTTT. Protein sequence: CASSLDWDSEKLFF.

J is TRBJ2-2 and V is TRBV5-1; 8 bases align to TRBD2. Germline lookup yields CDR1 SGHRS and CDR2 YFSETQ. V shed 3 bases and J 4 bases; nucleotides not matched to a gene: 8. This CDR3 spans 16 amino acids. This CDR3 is CASSSPLAGSTGELFF. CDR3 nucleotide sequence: TGCGCCAGCAGCTCCCCGCTAGCGGGTTCCACCGGGGAGCTGTTTTTT.

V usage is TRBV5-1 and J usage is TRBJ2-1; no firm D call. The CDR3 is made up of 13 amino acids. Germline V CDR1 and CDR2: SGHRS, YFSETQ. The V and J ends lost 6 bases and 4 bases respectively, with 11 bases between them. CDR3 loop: CASTATFYNEQFF. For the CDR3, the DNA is TGCGCCAGCACGGCGACTTTTTACAATGAGCAGTTCTTC. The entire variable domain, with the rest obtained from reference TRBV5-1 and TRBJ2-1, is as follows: KAGVTQTPRYLIKTRGQQVTLSCSPISGHRSVSWYQQTPGQGLQFLFEYFSETQRNKGNFPGRFSGRQFSNSRSEMNVSTLELGDSALYLCASTATFYNEQFFGPGTRLTVL.